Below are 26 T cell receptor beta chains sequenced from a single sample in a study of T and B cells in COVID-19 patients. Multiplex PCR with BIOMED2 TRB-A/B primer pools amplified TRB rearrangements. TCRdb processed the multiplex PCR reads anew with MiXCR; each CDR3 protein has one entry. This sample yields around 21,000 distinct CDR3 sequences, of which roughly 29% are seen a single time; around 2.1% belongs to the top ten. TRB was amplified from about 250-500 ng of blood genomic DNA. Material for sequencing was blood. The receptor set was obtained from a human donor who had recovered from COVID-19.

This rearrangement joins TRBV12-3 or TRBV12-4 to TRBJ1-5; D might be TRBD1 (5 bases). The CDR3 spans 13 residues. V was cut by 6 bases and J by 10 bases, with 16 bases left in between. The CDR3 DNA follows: TGTGCCAGCAGCTCCGGGGCCCGCGATCCCCAGCATTTT. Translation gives CASSSGARDPQHF.

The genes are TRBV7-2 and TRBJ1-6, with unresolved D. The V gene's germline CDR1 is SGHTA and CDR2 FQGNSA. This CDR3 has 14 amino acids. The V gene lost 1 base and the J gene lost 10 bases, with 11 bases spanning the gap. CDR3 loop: CASSLVPGGSPLHF. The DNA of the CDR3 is TGTGCCAGCAGCTTAGTCCCCGGTGGGTCACCCCTCCACTTT.

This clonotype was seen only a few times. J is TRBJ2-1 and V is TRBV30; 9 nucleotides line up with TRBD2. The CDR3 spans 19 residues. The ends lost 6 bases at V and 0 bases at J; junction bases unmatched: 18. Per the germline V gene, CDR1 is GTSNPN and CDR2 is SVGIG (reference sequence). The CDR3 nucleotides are TGTGCCTGCTTTATTGGTGGGCGGGGGGGGTCCCCCTCCTACAATGAGCAGTTCTTC. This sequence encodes CACFIGGRGGSPSYNEQFF.

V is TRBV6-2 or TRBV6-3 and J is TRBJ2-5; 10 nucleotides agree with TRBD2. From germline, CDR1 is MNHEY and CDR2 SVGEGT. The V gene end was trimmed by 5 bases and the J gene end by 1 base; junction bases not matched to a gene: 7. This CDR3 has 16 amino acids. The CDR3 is CASSPGLAGVQETQYF. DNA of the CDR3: TGTGCCAGCAGTCCTGGGCTAGCGGGGGTCCAAGAGACCCAGTACTTC.

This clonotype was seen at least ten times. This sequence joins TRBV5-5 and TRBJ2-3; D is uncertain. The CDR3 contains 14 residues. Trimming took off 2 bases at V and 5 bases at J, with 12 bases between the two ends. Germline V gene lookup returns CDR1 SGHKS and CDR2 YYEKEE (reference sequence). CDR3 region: CASSLSATKDTQYF. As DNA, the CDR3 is TGTGCCAGCAGCTTAAGTGCAACGAAAGATACGCAGTATTTT.

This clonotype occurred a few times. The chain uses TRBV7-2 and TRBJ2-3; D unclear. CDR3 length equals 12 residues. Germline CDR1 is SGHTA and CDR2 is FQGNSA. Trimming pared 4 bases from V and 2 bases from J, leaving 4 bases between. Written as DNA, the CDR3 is TGTGCCAGCAGCTCATACACAGATACGCAGTATTTT. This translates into CASSSYTDTQYF.

The CDR3 DNA is TGTGCCAGCAGAGACCAACGCAATTCACCCCTCCACTTT. Residues: CASRDQRNSPLHF. The chain is built from TRBV28 and TRBJ1-6; D unclear. CDR1 and CDR2 from the germline V gene are MDHEN and SYDVKM. The CDR3 sequence is 13 residues long. V gave up 6 bases and J gave up 7 bases, with 10 bases separating them.

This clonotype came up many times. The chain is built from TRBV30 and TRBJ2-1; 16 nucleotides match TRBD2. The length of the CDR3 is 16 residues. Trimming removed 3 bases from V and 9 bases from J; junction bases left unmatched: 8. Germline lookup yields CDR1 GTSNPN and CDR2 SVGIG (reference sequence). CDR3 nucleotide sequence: TGTGCCTGGAGACGGGGACTAGCGGGGGGGTCACCTGAGCAGTTCTTC. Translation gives CAWRRGLAGGSPEQFF.

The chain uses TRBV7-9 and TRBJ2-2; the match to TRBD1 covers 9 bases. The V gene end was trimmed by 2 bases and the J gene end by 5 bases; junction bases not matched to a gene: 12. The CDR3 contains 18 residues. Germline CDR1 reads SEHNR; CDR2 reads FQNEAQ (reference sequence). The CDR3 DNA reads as TGTGCCAGCAGCTTAACGCCCTCAACAGGGGGCAGAACCGGGGAGCTGTTTTTT. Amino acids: CASSLTPSTGGRTGELFF. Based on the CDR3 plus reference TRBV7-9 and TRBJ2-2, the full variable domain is DTGVSQNPRHKITKRGQNVTFRCDPISEHNRLYWYRQTLGQGPEFLTYFQNEAQLEKSRLLSDRFSAERPKGSFSTLEIQRTEQGDSAMYLCASSLTPSTGGRTGELFFGEGSRLTVL.

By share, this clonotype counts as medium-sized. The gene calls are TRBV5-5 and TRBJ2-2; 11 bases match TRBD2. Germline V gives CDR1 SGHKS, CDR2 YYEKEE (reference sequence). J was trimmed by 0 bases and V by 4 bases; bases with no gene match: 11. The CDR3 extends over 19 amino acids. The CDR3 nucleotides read TGTGCCAGCAGCCTTACCGGGACTAGCGGACTCGCGAACACCGGGGAGCTGTTTTTT. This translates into CASSLTGTSGLANTGELFF.

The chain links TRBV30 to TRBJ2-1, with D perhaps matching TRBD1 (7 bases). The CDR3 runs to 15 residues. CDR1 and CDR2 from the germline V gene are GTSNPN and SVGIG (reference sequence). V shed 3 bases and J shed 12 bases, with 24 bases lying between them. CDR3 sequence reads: CAWRWGDRNWGVQFF. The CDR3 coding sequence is TGTGCCTGGAGGTGGGGGGACAGAAACTGGGGGGTGCAGTTCTTC.

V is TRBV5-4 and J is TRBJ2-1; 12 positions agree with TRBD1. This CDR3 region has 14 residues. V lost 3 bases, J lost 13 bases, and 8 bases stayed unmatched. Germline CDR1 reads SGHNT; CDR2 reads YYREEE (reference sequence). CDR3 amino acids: CASSSRRDRGLQFF. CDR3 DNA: TGTGCCAGCAGCTCCCGGCGGGACAGGGGGCTTCAGTTCTTC.

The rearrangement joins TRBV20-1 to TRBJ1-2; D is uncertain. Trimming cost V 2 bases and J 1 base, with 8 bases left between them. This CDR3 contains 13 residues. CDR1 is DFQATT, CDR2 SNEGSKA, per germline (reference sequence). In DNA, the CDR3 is TGCAGTGCTAGAATCAGGAGTAACTATGGCTACACCTTC. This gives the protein CSARIRSNYGYTF.

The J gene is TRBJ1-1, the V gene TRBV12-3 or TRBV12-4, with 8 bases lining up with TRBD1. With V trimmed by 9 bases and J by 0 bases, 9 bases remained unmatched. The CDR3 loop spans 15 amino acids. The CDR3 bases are TGTGCCAGTATACGGGGACAGGAGATGAACACTGAAGCTTTCTTT. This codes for CASIRGQEMNTEAFF.

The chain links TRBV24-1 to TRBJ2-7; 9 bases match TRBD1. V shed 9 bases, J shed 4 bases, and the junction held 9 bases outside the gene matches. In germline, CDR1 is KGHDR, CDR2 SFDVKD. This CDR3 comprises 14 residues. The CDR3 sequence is CATAPGDRVYEQYF. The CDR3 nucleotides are TGTGCCACCGCCCCCGGGGACAGGGTTTACGAGCAGTACTTC.

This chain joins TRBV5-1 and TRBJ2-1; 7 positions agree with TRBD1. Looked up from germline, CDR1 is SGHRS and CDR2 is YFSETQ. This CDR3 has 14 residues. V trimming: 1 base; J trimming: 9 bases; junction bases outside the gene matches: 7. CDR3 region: CASSLTAPGGEQFF. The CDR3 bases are TGCGCCAGCAGCTTGACAGCCCCAGGGGGTGAGCAGTTCTTC.

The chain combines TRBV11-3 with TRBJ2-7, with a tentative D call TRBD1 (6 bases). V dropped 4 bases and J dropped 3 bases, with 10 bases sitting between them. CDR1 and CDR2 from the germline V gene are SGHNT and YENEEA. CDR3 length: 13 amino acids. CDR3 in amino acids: CASSSGTLYEQYF. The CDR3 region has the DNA TGTGCCAGCAGCTCCGGGACACTCTACGAGCAGTACTTC.

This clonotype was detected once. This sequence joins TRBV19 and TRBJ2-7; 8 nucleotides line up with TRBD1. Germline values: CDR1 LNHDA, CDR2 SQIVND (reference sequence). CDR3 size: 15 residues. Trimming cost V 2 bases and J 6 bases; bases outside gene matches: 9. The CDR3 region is CASSITPTGVLEQYF. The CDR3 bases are TGTGCCAGTAGTATAACCCCGACAGGGGTACTCGAGCAGTACTTC.

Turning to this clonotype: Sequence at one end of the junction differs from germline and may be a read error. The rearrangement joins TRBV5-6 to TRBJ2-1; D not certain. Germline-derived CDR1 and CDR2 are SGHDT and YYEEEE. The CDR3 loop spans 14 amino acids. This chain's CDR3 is CASSLGGSNNEQFF. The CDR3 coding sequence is TGCGCCAGCAGCTTGGGCGGCAGTAACAATGAGCAGTTCTTC.

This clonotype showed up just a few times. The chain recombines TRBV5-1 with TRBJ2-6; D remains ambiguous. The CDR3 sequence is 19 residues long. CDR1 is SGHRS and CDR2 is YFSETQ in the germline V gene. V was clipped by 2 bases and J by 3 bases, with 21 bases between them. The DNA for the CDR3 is TGCGCCAGCAGCTTCACCCACCTAGGGTATGGGAATGGGGCCAACGTCCTGACTTTC. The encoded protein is CASSFTHLGYGNGANVLTF.

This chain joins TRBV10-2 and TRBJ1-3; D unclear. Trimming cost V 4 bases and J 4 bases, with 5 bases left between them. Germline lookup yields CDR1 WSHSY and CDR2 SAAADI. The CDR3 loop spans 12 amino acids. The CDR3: CASSVGGNTIYF. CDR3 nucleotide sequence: TGCGCCAGCAGTGTGGGGGGAAACACCATATATTTT.

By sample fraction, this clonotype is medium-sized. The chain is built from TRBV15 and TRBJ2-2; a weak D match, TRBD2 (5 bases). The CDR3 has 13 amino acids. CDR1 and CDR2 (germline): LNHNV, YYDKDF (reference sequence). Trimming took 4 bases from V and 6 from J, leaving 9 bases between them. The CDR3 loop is CATSTAGAGELFF. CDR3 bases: TGTGCCACCAGCACAGCCGGGGCCGGGGAGCTGTTTTTT.

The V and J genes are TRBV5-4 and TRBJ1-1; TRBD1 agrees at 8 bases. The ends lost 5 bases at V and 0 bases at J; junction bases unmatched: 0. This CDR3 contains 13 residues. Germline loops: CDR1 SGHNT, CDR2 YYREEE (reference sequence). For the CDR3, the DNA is TGTGCCAGCAGGGGACAGGTGAACACTGAAGCTTTCTTT. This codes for CASRGQVNTEAFF.

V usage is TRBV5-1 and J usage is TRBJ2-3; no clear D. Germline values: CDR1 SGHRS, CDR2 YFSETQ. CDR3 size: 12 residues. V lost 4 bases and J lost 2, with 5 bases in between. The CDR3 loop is CASSIHTDTQYF. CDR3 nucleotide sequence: TGCGCCAGCAGCATACACACAGATACGCAGTATTTT.

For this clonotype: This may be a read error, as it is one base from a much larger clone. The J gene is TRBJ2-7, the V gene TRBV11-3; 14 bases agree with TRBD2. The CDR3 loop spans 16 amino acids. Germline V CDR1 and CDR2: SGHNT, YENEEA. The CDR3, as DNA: TGTACCAGCAGCCGACTAGCGGGGGGGCCGGGCTACGAGCAGTACTTC. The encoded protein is CTSSRLAGGPGYEQYF.

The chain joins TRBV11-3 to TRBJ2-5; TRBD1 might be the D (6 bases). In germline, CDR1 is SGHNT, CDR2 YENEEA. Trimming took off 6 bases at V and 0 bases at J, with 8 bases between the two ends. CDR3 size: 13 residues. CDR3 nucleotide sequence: TGTGCCAGCAGTGGACAGTACCAAGAGACCCAGTACTTC. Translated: CASSGQYQETQYF.